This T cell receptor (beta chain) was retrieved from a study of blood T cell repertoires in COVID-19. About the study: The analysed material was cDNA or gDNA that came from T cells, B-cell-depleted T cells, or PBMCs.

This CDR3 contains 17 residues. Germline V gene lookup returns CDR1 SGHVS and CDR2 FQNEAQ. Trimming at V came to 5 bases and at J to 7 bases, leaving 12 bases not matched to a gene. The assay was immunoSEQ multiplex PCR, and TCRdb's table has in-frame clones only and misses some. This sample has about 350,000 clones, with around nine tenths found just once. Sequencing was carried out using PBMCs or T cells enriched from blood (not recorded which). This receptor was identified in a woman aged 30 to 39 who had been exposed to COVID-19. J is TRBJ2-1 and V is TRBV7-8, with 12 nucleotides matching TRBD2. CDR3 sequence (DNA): TGTGCCAGCAGCCCCTCCGTAGGACTAGCGGGAAATAATGAGCAGTTCTTC. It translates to CASSPSVGLAGNNEQFF.